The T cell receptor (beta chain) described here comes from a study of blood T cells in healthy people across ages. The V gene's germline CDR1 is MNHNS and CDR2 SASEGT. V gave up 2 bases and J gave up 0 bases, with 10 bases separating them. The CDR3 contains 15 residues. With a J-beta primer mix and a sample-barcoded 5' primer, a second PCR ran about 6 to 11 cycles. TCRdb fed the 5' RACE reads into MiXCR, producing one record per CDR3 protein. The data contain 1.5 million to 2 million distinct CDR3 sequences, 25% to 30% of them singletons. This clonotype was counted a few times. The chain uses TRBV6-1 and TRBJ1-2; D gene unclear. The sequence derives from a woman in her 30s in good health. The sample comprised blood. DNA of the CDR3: TGTGCCAGCAGTGAACAGTCAGCGACTAACTATGGCTACACCTTC. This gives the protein CASSEQSATNYGYTF.